Below, 16 T cell receptor beta chains from the same sample are listed, as sequenced in a study of beta chain features in type 1 diabetes. Sequencing targeted expressed TCRB transcripts, as all isolated RNA had been reverse transcribed. Some clones are missing from TCRdb's copy, which holds only in-frame ones; the method was immunoSEQ multiplex PCR. This sample has about 150,000 clones, with under 9.5% found just once. The specimen sequenced was central memory CD4+ T cells from blood. The receptors derive from a man between 18 and 29 years old in good health.

This clone was detected only a few times. The V gene is TRBV5-1, the J gene TRBJ2-5; D unclear. The CDR3 loop spans 14 amino acids. The V end was cut by 1 base, the J end by 1 base, with 8 bases between. CDR1 is SGHRS, CDR2 YFSETQ, per germline. CDR3 sequence (DNA): TGCGCCAGCAGCTTGTTACTAACCCAAGAGACCCAGTACTTC. This codes for CASSLLLTQETQYF. The whole variable domain, remainder taken from reference TRBV5-1 and TRBJ2-5, is KAGVTQTPRYLIKTRGQQVTLSCSPISGHRSVSWYQQTPGQGLQFLFEYFSETQRNKGNFPGRFSGRQFSNSRSEMNVSTLELGDSALYLCASSLLLTQETQYFGPGTRLLVL.

There are many counts of this clone. CDR3 sequence: CASSTGTYNEQFF. CDR3 in DNA: TGTGCCAGCAGCACGGGAACGTACAATGAGCAGTTCTTC. The chain links TRBV9 to TRBJ2-1, with D possibly matching TRBD2 (5 bases). This CDR3 comprises 13 residues. The V end was cut by 4 bases, the J end by 4 bases, with 9 bases between. Germline V gene data show CDR1 as SGDLS and CDR2 as YYNGEE. The full variable domain, rest sourced from reference TRBV9 and TRBJ2-1, is DSGVTQTPKHLITATGQRVTLRCSPRSGDLSVYWYQQSLDQGLQFLIQYYNGEERAKGNILERFSAQQFPDLHSELNLSSLELGDSALYFCASSTGTYNEQFFGPGTRLTVL.

This clone was found a few times. The CDR3 region has the DNA TGTGCCAGCAGCGTAAGGGCGGCGGGGGGAACCGGGGAGCTGTTTTTT. This gives the protein CASSVRAAGGTGELFF. The chain combines TRBV9 with TRBJ2-2, with 8 bases identical to TRBD2. The V gene end was trimmed by 1 base and the J gene end by 5 bases; junction bases not matched to a gene: 7. CDR3 length: 16 residues. Germline V gives CDR1 SGDLS, CDR2 YYNGEE.

DNA of the CDR3: TGTGCCAGCAGCTTAAGACTAGCGGGAGGCCCGGATACGCAGTATTTT. This encodes CASSLRLAGGPDTQYF. The chain recombines TRBV7-9 with TRBJ2-3; the match to TRBD2 covers 13 bases. The CDR3 is 16 amino acids. Germline V CDR1 and CDR2: SEHNR, FQNEAQ (reference sequence). V shed 2 bases and J 6 bases; nucleotides not matched to a gene: 5.

This clone was counted only a few times. The chain couples TRBV9 to TRBJ2-5, with 8 bases lining up with TRBD2. The V segment lost 0 bases and the J segment 4 bases; nucleotides outside the gene matches: 5. The CDR3 sequence is 15 residues long. Germline CDR1 and CDR2: SGDLS and YYNGEE. In DNA, the CDR3 is TGTGCCAGCAGCGTAGACAGCGGGAGTCGAGAGACCCAGTACTTC. It codes for CASSVDSGSRETQYF.

V gene TRBV15 combines with J gene TRBJ2-7, with 8 bases aligning to TRBD1. CDR1 is LNHNV, CDR2 YYDKDF, per germline (reference sequence). This CDR3 spans 15 amino acids. After removal of 8 bases from V and 3 bases from J, the junction contained 12 bases not matched to a gene. The CDR3: CATSRQGSGNYEQYF. As DNA, the CDR3 is TGTGCCACCTCCCGACAGGGGTCCGGGAACTACGAGCAGTACTTC. The full variable domain, its missing parts supplied by reference TRBV15 and TRBJ2-7, is DAMVIQNPRYQVTQFGKPVTLSCSQTLNHNVMYWYQQKSSQAPKLLFHYYDKDFNNEADTPDNFQSRRPNTSFCFLDIRSPGLGDTAMYLCATSRQGSGNYEQYFGPGTRLTVT.

This clone was picked up a small number of times. This chain joins TRBV7-2 and TRBJ1-2; tentatively, D is TRBD1 (6 bases). The CDR3 extends over 15 amino acids. Trimming stripped 5 bases from V and 5 bases from J, with 18 bases between. Germline V gives CDR1 SGHTA, CDR2 FQGNSA. CDR3 sequence reads: CASSRGQRRKYGYTF. In DNA, the CDR3 is TGTGCCAGCAGCCGCGGACAGAGAAGAAAGTATGGCTACACCTTC.

A remark on this clone: A read error is possible here, since a much larger clone lies one base away. The chain employs TRBV4-2 and TRBJ2-7; 9 positions match TRBD1. The ends lost 4 bases at V and 3 bases at J; junction bases unmatched: 4. The length of the CDR3 is 14 residues. Germline CDR1 is LGHNA and CDR2 is YNFKEQ. For the CDR3, the DNA is TGTGCCAGCAGCCTCCGGGACAGGGACTACGAGCAGTACTTC. This translates into CASSLRDRDYEQYF.

This clone was counted at least ten times. Other nucleotide sequences from this sample produce the same CDR3. The chain is built from TRBV7-2 and TRBJ2-3; TRBD2 matches 10 bases. Unmatched junction bases numbered 3, after V lost 5 bases and J lost 4 bases. Germline V CDR1 and CDR2: SGHTA, FQGNSA. The length of the CDR3 is 14 residues. The CDR3 sequence is CASSLGLAADTQYF. Written as DNA, the CDR3 is TGTGCCAGCAGCCTAGGACTAGCGGCAGATACGCAGTATTTT.

This clone has just a few counts. The CDR3: CASSLQGPSGANVLTF. The DNA for the CDR3 is TGTGCCAGCAGCTTACAGGGCCCATCTGGGGCCAACGTCCTGACTTTC. The chain carries TRBV11-1 and TRBJ2-6; weak D call: TRBD1 (5 bases). Looked up from germline, CDR1 is SGHAT and CDR2 is FQDESV (reference sequence). V was clipped by 2 bases and J by 1 base, with 9 bases between them. This CDR3 has 16 amino acids.

The rearrangement joins TRBV7-9 to TRBJ2-7; 9 positions agree with TRBD2. The V gene's germline CDR1 is SEHNR and CDR2 FQNEAQ (reference sequence). The CDR3 is 15 residues long. J lost 2 bases, V lost 5 bases, and 7 bases had no gene match. The CDR3 bases are TGTGCCAGCAGCCCAGCGACTAGCGGAGCCTACGAGCAGTACTTC. This encodes CASSPATSGAYEQYF.

This clone occurred a few times. The chain is built from TRBV7-8 and TRBJ2-2; possibly TRBD1 for D (5 bases). Trimming pared 11 bases from V and 1 base from J, leaving 11 bases between. The CDR3 consists of 13 residues. From germline, CDR1 is SGHVS and CDR2 FQNEAQ. CDR3 amino acids: CAYGRGNTGELFF. The CDR3 nucleotides read TGTGCCTATGGAAGGGGGAACACCGGGGAGCTGTTTTTT.

This chain links TRBV5-6 with TRBJ1-2; D unresolved. CDR3 size: 14 residues. CDR1 and CDR2 from the germline V gene are SGHDT and YYEEEE. V lost 2 bases, J lost 2 bases, and 10 bases lay in between. The CDR3 sequence is CASSFGPENYGYTF. DNA of the CDR3: TGTGCCAGCAGCTTCGGTCCGGAGAACTATGGCTACACCTTC.

The chain is built from TRBV7-2 and TRBJ2-3; 10 bases fit TRBD1. Germline CDR1 SGHTA, CDR2 FQGNSA. The CDR3 runs to 16 residues. The ends lost 5 bases at V and 4 bases at J; junction bases unmatched: 9. The CDR3 nucleotides are TGTGCCAGCAGCGAGGGACAGGGGACTAGTTCAGATACGCAGTATTTT. Protein sequence: CASSEGQGTSSDTQYF.

This clone was counted between two and nine times. The CDR3 nucleotides are TGTGCCAGCAGCCCACTAGCGAGCACTAGCACAGATACGCAGTATTTT. Translation gives CASSPLASTSTDTQYF. This chain links TRBV7-2 with TRBJ2-3; 7 positions agree with TRBD2. CDR1 is SGHTA and CDR2 is FQGNSA in the germline V gene. The CDR3 is 16 residues long. The J segment lost 0 bases and the V segment lost 5 bases, leaving 8 bases of the junction unmatched.

The J gene is TRBJ2-5, the V gene TRBV11-2; 7 bases fit TRBD1. The V segment lost 5 bases and the J segment 4 bases; nucleotides outside the gene matches: 10. Germline lookup yields CDR1 SGHAT and CDR2 FQNNGV. The CDR3 length is 15 residues. The CDR3 DNA is TGTGCCAGCAGCCAAGGGGACAGCCGAGGAGAGACCCAGTACTTC. Translating gives CASSQGDSRGETQYF.